The subject of this entry is one T cell receptor beta chain. Its specificity is not known. This sample stems from a study of Ad26.COV2.S vaccination and SARS-CoV-2 variants. Looking at the study overall: COV1001, an Ad26.COV2.S trial, supplied this vaccine-arm donor.

V lost 5 bases, J lost 2 bases, and 13 bases lay in between. Germline V gives CDR1 ENHRY, CDR2 SYGVKD. This CDR3 has 14 residues. Using immunoSEQ multiplex PCR, the repertoire was profiled, and TCRdb retains in-frame clones only, with some absent. There are roughly 300,000 clones in the sample; 65% to 90% occur only once, and about 10% lies in the top ten. Study-wide points: For non-spike TCRs, breadth in vaccine recipients resembled that in placebo recipients. Responses of T cells in total may have been underestimated by the TCR breadth and depth analyses.

Specified treatment: approximately 18 received Ad26.COV2.S at low or high dose, single or two shots; about five received placebo; per-sample allocation not given. It was on day 63 after the first vaccine or placebo injection that samples were taken. The input for sequencing was peripheral blood, taken in a trial of Ad26.COV2.S vaccine versus placebo. This TCR derives from a person between 18 and 60 years old who received the Ad26.COV2.S COVID-19 vaccine or a placebo. The chain uses TRBV10-3 and TRBJ2-7; D is unresolved. The CDR3 loop reads CAISSDKAPYEQYF. As DNA, the CDR3 is TGTGCCATCAGTTCGGATAAGGCCCCCTACGAGCAGTACTTC.